The 22 T cell receptor beta chains listed next were all sequenced from one sample in a study of T cell responses to AZD1222 COVID-19 vaccine. Sequencing used immunoSEQ multiplex PCR; TCRdb keeps in-frame clones, though not all of them. The table includes about 60,000 clones, about 85% detected once. Sequences were derived from peripheral blood, sampled on day 0 of AZD1222 vaccination. These receptors came from an adult in good health.

The chain is built from TRBV5-1 and TRBJ1-4, with D unresolved. Trimming pared 0 bases from V and 0 bases from J, leaving 12 bases between. This CDR3 spans 17 amino acids. The germline V gene has CDR1 SGHRS and CDR2 YFSETQ. In nucleotides, the CDR3 is TGCGCCAGCAGCTTGGTGGGCAGCATTTCAACTAATGAAAAACTGTTTTTT. This sequence encodes CASSLVGSISTNEKLFF.

The chain carries TRBV7-2 and TRBJ1-5, with unresolved D. The V gene's germline CDR1 is SGHTA and CDR2 FQGNSA. Between the trimmed V and J ends, which lost 5 bases and 2 bases, there was a span of 10 bases. This CDR3 contains 14 residues. DNA of the CDR3: TGTGCCAGCAGCGGGGAGGGCCGCAATCAGCCCCAGCATTTT. Translation gives CASSGEGRNQPQHF.

The J gene is TRBJ1-3, the V gene TRBV6-5, with D hard to call. V was trimmed by 7 bases and J by 4 bases, leaving 14 bases between them. This CDR3 comprises 14 residues. The germline CDR1 and CDR2 sequences are MNHEY and SVGAGI. For the CDR3, the DNA is TGTGCCAGCAATCCCGAAGGGTACGGAAACACCATATATTTT. This sequence encodes CASNPEGYGNTIYF.

Here the CDR3 reads CASSLATDRFNQPQHF. The CDR3 coding sequence is TGTGCCAGCAGCTTGGCTACAGACCGGTTTAATCAGCCCCAGCATTTT. The chain uses TRBV5-6 and TRBJ1-5; D ambiguous. V was trimmed by 0 bases and J by 4 bases, leaving 14 bases between them. In germline, CDR1 is SGHDT, CDR2 YYEEEE. This CDR3 is built from 16 residues.

A single count supports this clone. The CDR3 sequence: CASSFQIGQTNTEAFF. The CDR3 DNA sequence: TGTGCCAGCAGCTTCCAAATCGGACAGACGAACACTGAAGCTTTCTTT. V is TRBV5-5 and J is TRBJ1-1, with D perhaps TRBD1 (6 bases). V was cut by 2 bases and J by 1 base, with 15 bases left in between. The CDR3 has 16 residues. Germline V gene data show CDR1 as SGHKS and CDR2 as YYEKEE (reference sequence).

The rearrangement uses TRBV4-2 and TRBJ1-2; D unresolved. The germline V gene has CDR1 LGHNA and CDR2 YNFKEQ. Trimming took 0 bases from V and 1 from J, leaving 9 bases between them. This CDR3 contains 15 residues. The CDR3 nucleotides are TGTGCCAGCAGCCAAGAAAGGCGGAATAACTATGGCTACACCTTC. The encoded protein is CASSQERRNNYGYTF.

The chain employs TRBV6-5 and TRBJ2-7; 7 bases align to TRBD1. Trimming cost V 6 bases and J 9 bases; bases outside gene matches: 11. This CDR3 is 13 amino acids long. From germline, CDR1 is MNHEY and CDR2 SVGAGI. The CDR3 loop is CASSVNDRVGQYF. CDR3 nucleotides: TGTGCCAGCAGCGTAAACGACAGGGTGGGGCAGTACTTC.

This clone was seen just once. This rearrangement joins TRBV5-1 to TRBJ1-2; 8 bases map to TRBD1. Germline V gene sequence: CDR1 SGHRS, CDR2 YFSETQ. The CDR3 has 12 residues. The J segment lost 3 bases and the V segment lost 7 bases, leaving 2 bases of the junction unmatched. The CDR3 here is CASGQGDYGYTF. The CDR3 DNA reads as TGCGCCAGCGGACAGGGAGACTATGGCTACACCTTC. The full variable domain, its missing parts supplied by reference TRBV5-1 and TRBJ1-2, is KAGVTQTPRYLIKTRGQQVTLSCSPISGHRSVSWYQQTPGQGLQFLFEYFSETQRNKGNFPGRFSGRQFSNSRSEMNVSTLELGDSALYLCASGQGDYGYTFGSGTRLTVV.

The chain joins TRBV5-4 to TRBJ1-4; 8 bases map to TRBD1. The V gene's germline CDR1 is SGHNT and CDR2 YYREEE (reference sequence). With 2 bases clipped from V and 1 base from J, the junction kept 4 bases outside the gene matches. This CDR3 is built from 16 residues. In DNA, the CDR3 is TGTGCCAGCAGCTTTACTACAGGGGGAACTAATGAAAAACTGTTTTTT. Residues: CASSFTTGGTNEKLFF.

V gene TRBV12-3 or TRBV12-4 combines with J gene TRBJ1-4; no clear D. V was cut by 5 bases and J by 7 bases, with 8 bases left in between. This CDR3 is 12 amino acids long. CDR3 coding DNA: TGTGCCAGCAGTCCCTGGGGTGAAAAACTGTTTTTT. Protein product: CASSPWGEKLFF.

The table lists this clone with a few counts. J is TRBJ1-5 and V is TRBV19; a possible D gene is TRBD1 (5 bases). Deletions cut 8 bases from V and 2 bases from J, with 16 bases between. The CDR3 has 15 amino acids. Germline assignment: CDR1 LNHDA and CDR2 SQIVND (reference sequence). The CDR3 spells CASCSRGDGNQPQHF. CDR3 DNA: TGTGCCAGTTGTTCGAGGGGTGATGGCAATCAGCCCCAGCATTTT.

This chain connects TRBV11-2 to TRBJ1-6, with TRBD1 as a possible D gene (6 bases). Trimming pared 5 bases from V and 8 bases from J, leaving 13 bases between. Germline CDR1 is SGHAT and CDR2 is FQNNGV. The CDR3 consists of 14 residues. The CDR3 DNA reads as TGTGCCAGCAGCCGTGGGGGGGCTGATTCACCCCTCCACTTT. Translating gives CASSRGGADSPLHF.

The chain has TRBV6-4 and TRBJ2-1; 7 positions agree with TRBD2. The CDR3 runs 14 residues. The junction had 10 bases not matched to a gene; V was cut back by 5 bases and J by 9 bases. CDR1 MRHNA and CDR2 SNTAGT come from the germline V gene. The CDR3, as DNA: TGTGCCAGCAGTCGGGGAGGGGACCCGAGTGAGCAGTTCTTC. This translates into CASSRGGDPSEQFF.

The chain is built from TRBV2 and TRBJ1-6; weak D call: TRBD1 (5 bases). CDR3 length: 13 residues. Germline CDR1 SNHLY, CDR2 FYNNEI. The V end was cut by 9 bases, the J end by 9 bases, with 15 bases between. CDR3 in amino acids: CARRTGGGSPLHF. CDR3 nucleotide sequence: TGTGCCAGGAGGACTGGGGGTGGTTCACCCCTCCACTTT.

V is TRBV24-1 and J is TRBJ1-1; 7 bases align to TRBD1. With V trimmed by 8 bases and J by 2 bases, 7 bases remained unmatched. There are 14 residues in the CDR3. Germline V gene lookup returns CDR1 KGHDR and CDR2 SFDVKD. In DNA, the CDR3 is TGTGCCACCAACGCAGGGGGTGTTAACACTGAAGCTTTCTTT. Its protein product is CATNAGGVNTEAFF.

The chain combines TRBV5-4 with TRBJ1-2, with no clear D. The CDR3 sequence is 13 residues long. V lost 2 bases, J lost 8 bases, and 13 bases lay in between. Germline-derived CDR1 and CDR2 are SGHNT and YYREEE (reference sequence). Here the CDR3 reads CASSLIRSGGYTF. As DNA, the CDR3 is TGTGCCAGCAGCTTAATCCGCTCTGGAGGCTACACCTTC.

The chain employs TRBV9 and TRBJ2-3; tentatively, D is TRBD1 (5 bases). Per the germline V gene, CDR1 is SGDLS and CDR2 is YYNGEE. CDR3 size: 13 residues. Trimming pared 7 bases from V and 1 base from J, leaving 10 bases between. Here the CDR3 DNA reads TGTGCCAGCGGGTCGACAGGCACAGATACGCAGTATTTT. It translates to CASGSTGTDTQYF.

The J gene is TRBJ2-5, the V gene TRBV19; D remains ambiguous. Trimming stripped 6 bases from V and 4 bases from J, with 9 bases between. Germline CDR1 and CDR2: LNHDA and SQIVND (reference sequence). This CDR3 region has 12 residues. CDR3: CASRSSGETQYF. CDR3 coding DNA: TGTGCCAGTAGGTCTAGTGGAGAGACCCAGTACTTC.

A single count supports this clone. The chain is built from TRBV21-1 and TRBJ1-3. TRBV21-1 is a listed pseudogene. There are 14 residues in the CDR3. Here the CDR3 reads CASSKRTTGNTIYF. In DNA form, the CDR3 reads TGTGCCAGCAGCAAACGAACCACGGGAAACACCATATATTTT.

The V call is TRBV15, the J call TRBJ2-7; 12 nucleotides line up with TRBD2. The CDR3 runs to 15 residues. Unmatched junction bases numbered 3, after V lost 3 bases and J lost 3 bases. Germline V gene data show CDR1 as LNHNV and CDR2 as YYDKDF (reference sequence). CDR3 protein: CATSSPSGGVYEQYF. CDR3 nucleotide sequence: TGTGCCACCAGCAGCCCTAGCGGGGGGGTCTACGAGCAGTACTTC.

The chain combines TRBV4-1 with TRBJ1-2; no firm D call. This CDR3 has 16 amino acids. V gave up 0 bases and J gave up 1 base, with 12 bases separating them. CDR1 is MGHRA and CDR2 is YSYEKL in the germline V gene. The CDR3 DNA reads TGCGCCAGCAGCCAAGATGCGGAGCGTGATAACTATGGCTACACCTTC. This encodes CASSQDAERDNYGYTF.

This clone came up once. At the DNA level, this CDR3 is encoded by other sequences in the same sample as well. V is TRBV12-3 or TRBV12-4 and J is TRBJ2-5; no reliable D call. The CDR3 loop spans 11 amino acids. V shed 5 bases and J shed 4 bases, with 5 bases lying between them. The CDR3 spells CASSLGETQYF. The CDR3 region has the DNA TGTGCCAGCAGTCTCGGAGAGACCCAGTACTTC.